This entry concerns a single T cell receptor (beta chain). Its specificity is not known. This specimen comes from a study of T cell clonotyping in hematopoietic cell transplantation. Study results and limitations: No sorting was done, leaving CD4 and CD8 contributions mixed.

In germline, CDR1 is SGHAT, CDR2 FQNNGV. Unmatched junction bases numbered 8, after V lost 2 bases and J lost 9 bases. CDR3 length: 15 residues. Time point given: recipient sample about 28 days before transplant, after cytoreduction. Assay used: immunoSEQ multiplex PCR; TCRdb lists only in-frame clones, some missing. The data show fewer than 50,000 clones, about nine tenths seen once. The gene calls are TRBV11-2 and TRBJ2-7; 12 bases match TRBD1. The TCR originated in a man in his sixties with biphenotypic leukemia. Some clones in this sample may be carry-over from other donors' samples. This material consisted of peripheral blood mononuclear cells, taken before stem cell transplant. As DNA, the CDR3 is TGTGCCAGCAGCTTATCTGGGACAGGGGGCCAAGCGCAGTACTTC. This translates into CASSLSGTGGQAQYF.